This record concerns one T cell receptor beta chain sequence. TCRdb processed the 5' RACE reads anew with MiXCR; each CDR3 protein has one entry. The table has hundreds of thousands of distinct CDR3 sequences, around a sixth seen once; the top ten hold 20% to 25%. The data derive from a study of T-cell memory formation after mild COVID-19. Germline CDR1 reads ENHRY; CDR2 reads SYGVKD. Trimming left V 2 bases short and J 2 bases short, with 9 bases between. This CDR3 spans 14 amino acids. The sequence was collected from a man between 18 and 29 years old who had mild COVID-19 (a few samples of this study predate the infection). Cell type and time point are not known. J is TRBJ2-5 and V is TRBV10-3; D is unclear. The sample comprised PBMCs or a T cell subset sorted from them (not recorded which). The chain's CDR3 is CAISEVVGQETQYF. The CDR3 nucleotides read TGTGCCATCAGTGAGGTGGTAGGGCAAGAGACCCAGTACTTC.